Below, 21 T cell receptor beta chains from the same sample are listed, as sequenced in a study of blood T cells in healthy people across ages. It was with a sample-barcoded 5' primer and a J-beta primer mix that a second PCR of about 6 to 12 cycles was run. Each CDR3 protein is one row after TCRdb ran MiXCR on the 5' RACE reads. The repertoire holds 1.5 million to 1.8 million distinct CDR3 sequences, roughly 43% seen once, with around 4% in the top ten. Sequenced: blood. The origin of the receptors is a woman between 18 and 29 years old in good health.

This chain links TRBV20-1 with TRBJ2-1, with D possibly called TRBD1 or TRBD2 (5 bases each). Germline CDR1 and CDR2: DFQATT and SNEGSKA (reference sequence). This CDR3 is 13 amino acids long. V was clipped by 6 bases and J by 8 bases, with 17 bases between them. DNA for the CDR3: TGCAGTGCCACTGACGGGGCTTACGATGAGCAGTTCTTC. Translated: CSATDGAYDEQFF.

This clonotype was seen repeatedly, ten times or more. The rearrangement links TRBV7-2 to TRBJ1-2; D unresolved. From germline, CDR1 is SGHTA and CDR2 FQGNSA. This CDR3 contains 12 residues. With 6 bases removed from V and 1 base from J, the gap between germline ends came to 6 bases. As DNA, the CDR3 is TGTGCCAGCAGGAGGGATAACTATGGCTACACCTTC. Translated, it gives CASRRDNYGYTF. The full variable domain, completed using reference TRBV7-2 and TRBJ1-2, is GAGVSQSPSNKVTEKGKDVELRCDPISGHTALYWYRQSLGQGLEFLIYFQGNSAPDKSGLPSDRFSAERTGGSVSTLTIQRTQQEDSAVYLCASRRDNYGYTFGSGTRLTVV.

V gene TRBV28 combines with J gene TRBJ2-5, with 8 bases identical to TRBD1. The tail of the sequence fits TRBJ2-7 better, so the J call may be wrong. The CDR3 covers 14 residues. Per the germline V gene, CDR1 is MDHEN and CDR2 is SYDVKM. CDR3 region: CASSLPRGRYEQYF. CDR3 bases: TGTGCCAGCAGTTTGCCCAGGGGGCGGTACGAGCAGTACTTC.

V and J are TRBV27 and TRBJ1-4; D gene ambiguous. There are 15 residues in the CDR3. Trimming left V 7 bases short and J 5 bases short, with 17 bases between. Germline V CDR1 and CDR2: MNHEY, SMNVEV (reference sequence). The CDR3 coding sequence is TGTGCCAGCACCCTAAGCCCATCCCAGAATGAAAAACTGTTTTTT. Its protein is CASTLSPSQNEKLFF.

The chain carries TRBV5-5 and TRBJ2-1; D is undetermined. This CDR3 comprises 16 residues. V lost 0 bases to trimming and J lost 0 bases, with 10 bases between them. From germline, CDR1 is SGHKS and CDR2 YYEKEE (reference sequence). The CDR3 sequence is CASSLALSLSYNEQFF. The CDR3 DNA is TGTGCCAGCAGCTTGGCCCTTTCGCTCTCCTACAATGAGCAGTTCTTC.

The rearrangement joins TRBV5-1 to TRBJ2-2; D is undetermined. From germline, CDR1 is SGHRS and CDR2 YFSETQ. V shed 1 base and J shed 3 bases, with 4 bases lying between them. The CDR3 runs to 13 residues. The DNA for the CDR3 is TGCGCCAGCAGCTTGACGTACACCGGGGAGCTGTTTTTT. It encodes CASSLTYTGELFF.

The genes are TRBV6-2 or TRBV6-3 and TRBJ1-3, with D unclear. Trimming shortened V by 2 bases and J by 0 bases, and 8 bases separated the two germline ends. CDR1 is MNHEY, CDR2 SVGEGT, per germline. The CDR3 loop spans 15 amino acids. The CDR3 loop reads CASSYESGSGNTIYF. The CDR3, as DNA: TGTGCCAGCAGTTACGAGTCGGGCTCTGGAAACACCATATATTTT.

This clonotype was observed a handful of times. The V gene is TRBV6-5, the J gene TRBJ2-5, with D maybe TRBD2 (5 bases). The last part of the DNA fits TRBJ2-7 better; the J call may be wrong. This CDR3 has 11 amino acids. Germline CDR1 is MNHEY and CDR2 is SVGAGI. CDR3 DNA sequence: TGTGCCAGCAGTAACGGGGACGAGCAGTACTTC. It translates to CASSNGDEQYF.

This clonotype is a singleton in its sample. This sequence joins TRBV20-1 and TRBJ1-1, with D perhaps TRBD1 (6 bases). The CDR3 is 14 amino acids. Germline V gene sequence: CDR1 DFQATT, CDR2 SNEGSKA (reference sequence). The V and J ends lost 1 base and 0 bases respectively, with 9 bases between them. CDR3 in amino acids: CSARGTAVNTEAFF. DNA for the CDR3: TGCAGTGCTAGAGGGACAGCTGTGAACACTGAAGCTTTCTTT.

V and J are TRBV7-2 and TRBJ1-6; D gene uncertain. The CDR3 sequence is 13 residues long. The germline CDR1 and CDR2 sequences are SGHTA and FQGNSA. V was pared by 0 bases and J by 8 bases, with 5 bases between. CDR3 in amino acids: CASSLAMDSPLHF. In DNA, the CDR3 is TGTGCCAGCAGCTTAGCGATGGATTCACCCCTCCACTTT.

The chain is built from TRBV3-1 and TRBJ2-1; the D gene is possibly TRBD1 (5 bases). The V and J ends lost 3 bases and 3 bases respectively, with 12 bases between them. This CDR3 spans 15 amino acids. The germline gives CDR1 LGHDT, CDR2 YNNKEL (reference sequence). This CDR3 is CASSQTRVSYNEQFF. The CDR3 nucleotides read TGTGCCAGCAGCCAGACCAGGGTGAGCTACAATGAGCAGTTCTTC.

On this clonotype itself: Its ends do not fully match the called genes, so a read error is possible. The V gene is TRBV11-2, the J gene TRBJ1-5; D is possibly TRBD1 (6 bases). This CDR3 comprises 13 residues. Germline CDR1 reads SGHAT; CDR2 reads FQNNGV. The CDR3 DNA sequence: TGTACCAGCAGCCGACAGGAAAATCAGCCCCAGCATTTT. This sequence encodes CTSSRQENQPQHF.

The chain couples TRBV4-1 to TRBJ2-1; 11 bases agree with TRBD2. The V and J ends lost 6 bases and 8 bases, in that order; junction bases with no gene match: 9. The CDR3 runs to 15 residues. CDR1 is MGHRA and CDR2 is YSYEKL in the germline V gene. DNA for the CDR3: TGCGCCAGCAGGCCACTAGCGGGAGAGAGCTATGAGCAGTTCTTC. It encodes CASRPLAGESYEQFF.

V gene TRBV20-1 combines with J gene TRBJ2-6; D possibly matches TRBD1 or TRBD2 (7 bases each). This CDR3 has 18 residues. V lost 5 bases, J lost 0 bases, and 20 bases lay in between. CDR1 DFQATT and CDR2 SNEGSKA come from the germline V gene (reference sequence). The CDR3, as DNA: TGCAGTGCTCCCCTTGACAGGGAGGGACTCTCTGGGGCCAACGTCCTGACTTTC. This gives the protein CSAPLDREGLSGANVLTF.

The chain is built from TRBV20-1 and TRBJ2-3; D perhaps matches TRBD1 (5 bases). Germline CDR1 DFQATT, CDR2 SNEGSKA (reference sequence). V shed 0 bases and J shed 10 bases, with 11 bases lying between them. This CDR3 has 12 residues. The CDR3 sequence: CSAREGAGAQYF. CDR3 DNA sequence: TGCAGTGCTAGAGAAGGGGCTGGAGCGCAGTATTTT.

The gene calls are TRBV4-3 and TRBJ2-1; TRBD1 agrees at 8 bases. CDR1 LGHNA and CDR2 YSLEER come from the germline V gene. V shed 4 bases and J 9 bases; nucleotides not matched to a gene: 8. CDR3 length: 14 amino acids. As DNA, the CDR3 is TGCGCCAGCAGCCGAAGACAGGGGTATCGTGAGCAGTTCTTC. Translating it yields CASSRRQGYREQFF.

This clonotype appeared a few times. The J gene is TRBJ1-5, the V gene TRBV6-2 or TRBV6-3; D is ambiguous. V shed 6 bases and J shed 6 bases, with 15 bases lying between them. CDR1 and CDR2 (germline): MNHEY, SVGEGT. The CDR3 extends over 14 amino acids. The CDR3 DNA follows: TGTGCCAGCAGACGCTCGAGGGATGGTCAGCCCCAGCATTTT. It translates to CASRRSRDGQPQHF.

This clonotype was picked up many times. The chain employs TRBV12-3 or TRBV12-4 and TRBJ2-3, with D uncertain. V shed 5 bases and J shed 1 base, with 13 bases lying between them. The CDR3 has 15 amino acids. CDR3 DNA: TGTGCCAGCAGTCCAACGAGCCGTCGCACAGATACGCAGTATTTT. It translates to CASSPTSRRTDTQYF.

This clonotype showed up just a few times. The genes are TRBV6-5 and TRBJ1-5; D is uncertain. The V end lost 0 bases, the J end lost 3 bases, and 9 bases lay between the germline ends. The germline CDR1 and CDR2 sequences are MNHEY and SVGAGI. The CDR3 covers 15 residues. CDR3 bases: TGTGCCAGCAGTTACTCGACCAGTATCAATCAGCCCCAGCATTTT. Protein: CASSYSTSINQPQHF.

CDR3 coding DNA: TGTGCCAGCAGCGTAGAGCTTCTGAACTATGGCTACACCTTC. Amino acids: CASSVELLNYGYTF. The J gene is TRBJ1-2, the V gene TRBV9; D is uncertain. The CDR3 contains 14 residues. V lost 0 bases and J 2 bases, leaving 8 bases between the germline ends. Looked up from germline, CDR1 is SGDLS and CDR2 is YYNGEE. The full variable domain, with the rest looked up from reference TRBV9 and TRBJ1-2, is DSGVTQTPKHLITATGQRVTLRCSPRSGDLSVYWYQQSLDQGLQFLIQYYNGEERAKGNILERFSAQQFPDLHSELNLSSLELGDSALYFCASSVELLNYGYTFGSGTRLTVV.

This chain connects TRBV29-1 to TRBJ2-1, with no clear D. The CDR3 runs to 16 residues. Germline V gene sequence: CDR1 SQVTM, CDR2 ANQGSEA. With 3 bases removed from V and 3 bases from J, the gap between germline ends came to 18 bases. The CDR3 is CSVEYLADKNYNEQFF. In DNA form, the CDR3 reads TGCAGCGTTGAGTATTTGGCCGACAAGAACTACAATGAGCAGTTCTTC.